The 27 T cell receptor beta chains given below trace back to one sample, sequenced in a study of shared clonotypes between healthy human individuals. The method was immunoSEQ multiplex PCR; TCRdb's version includes in-frame clones alone and lacks a portion of them. This sample has some 300,000 clones, with less than 75% found just once. Sample: memory CD4+ T cells sorted from blood. Subset defined: CD45RA-negative fraction. These receptors came from a young man in good health.

J is TRBJ1-1 and V is TRBV30; D gene unclear. From germline, CDR1 is GTSNPN and CDR2 SVGIG (reference sequence). V was shortened by 2 bases and J by 1 base, with 8 bases between the two germline ends. CDR3 size: 13 residues. The CDR3 sequence is CAWSNTANTEAFF. In DNA form, the CDR3 reads TGTGCCTGGAGTAATACAGCGAACACTGAAGCTTTCTTT.

This clone has a handful of counts. V gene TRBV19 combines with J gene TRBJ2-3; D not resolved. V was pared by 3 bases and J by 6 bases, with 4 bases between. The CDR3 spans 11 residues. Germline assignment: CDR1 LNHDA and CDR2 SQIVND (reference sequence). CDR3 sequence reads: CASSMLDTQYF. For the CDR3, the DNA is TGTGCCAGTAGTATGCTGGATACGCAGTATTTT.

This rearrangement joins TRBV27 to TRBJ2-7; D might be TRBD1 or TRBD2, each matching 6 bases. The CDR3 consists of 14 residues. V was cut by 2 bases and J by 1 base, with 9 bases left in between. The V gene's germline CDR1 is MNHEY and CDR2 SMNVEV (reference sequence). The CDR3 nucleotides read TGTGCCAGCAGTTTACGGGGGCCTTCCTACGAGCAGTACTTC. As protein: CASSLRGPSYEQYF.

Many counts were recorded for this clone. V and J are TRBV6-4 and TRBJ2-1, with TRBD2 matching over 7 bases. The CDR3 runs 14 residues. CDR1 MRHNA and CDR2 SNTAGT come from the germline V gene. Trimming removed 7 bases from V and 3 bases from J; junction bases left unmatched: 6. The CDR3 region is CASNPGLLYNEQFF. DNA for the CDR3: TGTGCCAGCAACCCGGGACTACTCTACAATGAGCAGTTCTTC.

This clone was picked up one time. V gene TRBV11-1 combines with J gene TRBJ1-5, with D maybe TRBD1 (5 bases). Germline CDR1 reads SGHAT; CDR2 reads FQDESV (reference sequence). The CDR3 is 13 amino acids. V lost 5 bases, J lost 6 bases, and 11 bases lay in between. CDR3 sequence reads: CASSPGVGQPQHF. In DNA, the CDR3 is TGTGCCAGCAGCCCGGGGGTAGGTCAGCCCCAGCATTTT. The full variable domain, with the rest looked up from reference TRBV11-1 and TRBJ1-5, is EAEVAQSPRYKITEKSQAVAFWCDPISGHATLYWYRQILGQGPELLVQFQDESVVDDSQLPKDRFSAERLKGVDSTLKIQPAELGDSAMYLCASSPGVGQPQHFGDGTRLSIL.

The chain has TRBV7-2 and TRBJ1-1; D is ambiguous. There are 12 residues in the CDR3. Germline V gene sequence: CDR1 SGHTA, CDR2 FQGNSA. Trimming stripped 5 bases from V and 8 bases from J, with 12 bases between. CDR3 in amino acids: CASSLDGLEAFF. The CDR3, as DNA: TGTGCCAGCAGCCTAGACGGATTAGAAGCTTTCTTT.

This clone was observed many times. The chain recombines TRBV9 with TRBJ2-2; the D is unclear. CDR1 is SGDLS and CDR2 is YYNGEE in the germline V gene. The CDR3 totals 12 residues. Trimming left V 0 bases short and J 7 bases short, with 4 bases between. The CDR3, as DNA: TGTGCCAGCAGCGTAGCGGTCGGGGAGCTGTTTTTT. It translates to CASSVAVGELFF. The whole variable domain, filled in from reference TRBV9 and TRBJ2-2, reads DSGVTQTPKHLITATGQRVTLRCSPRSGDLSVYWYQQSLDQGLQFLIQYYNGEERAKGNILERFSAQQFPDLHSELNLSSLELGDSALYFCASSVAVGELFFGEGSRLTVL.

CDR3 sequence reads: CASSRTGQSYEQYF. CDR3 coding DNA: TGTGCCAGTAGTAGAACAGGGCAATCCTACGAGCAGTACTTC. The chain employs TRBV19 and TRBJ2-7; D is possibly TRBD1 (6 bases). Germline loops: CDR1 LNHDA, CDR2 SQIVND (reference sequence). V was pared by 4 bases and J by 1 base, with 11 bases between. This CDR3 comprises 14 residues.

This clone was seen only once. This sample also contains other DNA sequences that code for the same CDR3. The chain uses TRBV6-6 and TRBJ2-4; either TRBD1 or TRBD2 may supply D (5 bases each). Germline CDR1 is MNHNY and CDR2 is SVGAGI (reference sequence). V dropped 4 bases and J dropped 5 bases, with 9 bases sitting between them. This CDR3 spans 13 amino acids. CDR3 DNA sequence: TGTGCCAGCAGTTCCACGGGACAAAACATTCAGTACTTC. Protein sequence: CASSSTGQNIQYF.

This chain joins TRBV2 and TRBJ1-4, with a possible D match to TRBD1 (6 bases). V lost 1 base and J lost 8, with 11 bases in between. This CDR3 has 14 residues. Germline CDR1 reads SNHLY; CDR2 reads FYNNEI. CDR3 DNA: TGTGCCAGCAGTGAAGTAGGGAGGGGGGAAAAACTGTTTTTT. It encodes CASSEVGRGEKLFF.

This clone was counted a few times. The rearrangement joins TRBV11-2 to TRBJ2-2; the D is unclear. This CDR3 spans 15 amino acids. The ends were cut back, 1 base at V and 5 bases at J, with 11 bases in the middle. The germline V gene encodes CDR1 SGHAT and CDR2 FQNNGV. This CDR3 is CASSLALLGTGELFF. In nucleotides, the CDR3 is TGTGCCAGCAGCTTAGCACTTCTAGGGACCGGGGAGCTGTTTTTT.

The rearrangement joins TRBV19 to TRBJ1-5, with 7 nucleotides matching TRBD1. Trimming at V came to 6 bases and at J to 4 bases, leaving 9 bases not matched to a gene. CDR1 LNHDA and CDR2 SQIVND come from the germline V gene (reference sequence). CDR3 size: 15 residues. Here the CDR3 reads CASRDRRGLNQPQHF. The CDR3 nucleotides read TGTGCCAGTAGGGACAGGAGAGGGCTAAATCAGCCCCAGCATTTT.

The chain uses TRBV9 and TRBJ2-1; the match to TRBD1 covers 9 bases. The CDR3 is made up of 14 amino acids. The V segment lost 3 bases and the J segment 6 bases; nucleotides outside the gene matches: 4. From germline, CDR1 is SGDLS and CDR2 YYNGEE. CDR3 amino acids: CASSATTGGNEQFF. CDR3 nucleotides: TGTGCCAGCAGCGCCACGACAGGGGGCAATGAGCAGTTCTTC.

CDR3 coding DNA: TGCGCCAGCAGCAGACAGGGGAACTCTGGAAACACCATATATTTT. This sequence encodes CASSRQGNSGNTIYF. The chain recombines TRBV5-1 with TRBJ1-3, with 8 bases lining up with TRBD1. There are 15 residues in the CDR3. V shed 4 bases, J shed 0 bases, and the junction held 3 bases outside the gene matches. Per the germline V gene, CDR1 is SGHRS and CDR2 is YFSETQ.

The V call is TRBV4-2, the J call TRBJ1-1, with D perhaps matching TRBD1 (5 bases). The V end lost 0 bases, the J end lost 5 bases, and 13 bases lay between the germline ends. Germline values: CDR1 LGHNA, CDR2 YNFKEQ. The CDR3 sequence is 15 residues long. CDR3 nucleotide sequence: TGTGCCAGCAGCCAAGAGGTCGGCAAGGGGACTGAAGCTTTCTTT. Its protein is CASSQEVGKGTEAFF.

This chain joins TRBV7-7 and TRBJ2-5; no clear D gene. Germline V gene lookup returns CDR1 SSHAT and CDR2 FNYEAQ (reference sequence). Deletions cut 5 bases from V and 0 bases from J, with 10 bases between. The CDR3 covers 14 residues. The CDR3 DNA sequence: TGTGCCAGCAGCCCACGCGTGGACCAAGAGACCCAGTACTTC. Translated: CASSPRVDQETQYF.

The chain is built from TRBV19 and TRBJ2-1, with 8 bases that match TRBD1. Germline assignment: CDR1 LNHDA and CDR2 SQIVND (reference sequence). Trimming removed 10 bases from V and 8 bases from J; junction bases left unmatched: 16. The CDR3 is made up of 15 amino acids. The chain's CDR3 is CATSTGVHRTDEQFF. CDR3 in DNA: TGTGCCACTTCGACAGGGGTACATAGGACGGATGAGCAGTTCTTC.

This clone showed up just a few times. The chain carries TRBV2 and TRBJ2-2; tentatively, D is TRBD1 or TRBD2 (5 bases each). The CDR3 has 13 residues. V was cut by 4 bases and J by 5 bases, with 8 bases left in between. Germline loops: CDR1 SNHLY, CDR2 FYNNEI. The CDR3 here is CASSAGRTGELFF. CDR3 in DNA: TGTGCCAGCAGTGCAGGGAGAACCGGGGAGCTGTTTTTT.

The rearrangement uses TRBV28 and TRBJ2-5; D gene ambiguous. This CDR3 is built from 13 residues. Germline V CDR1 and CDR2: MDHEN, SYDVKM. V was clipped by 6 bases and J by 3 bases, with 11 bases between them. The CDR3 nucleotides are TGTGCCAGCAGAAAGACGGAAAAAGAGACCCAGTACTTC. Its translation: CASRKTEKETQYF.

A single count supports this clone. The V and J genes are TRBV9 and TRBJ2-7; possibly TRBD2 for D (6 bases). Germline V gene sequence: CDR1 SGDLS, CDR2 YYNGEE. The germline V and J ends were trimmed by 1 base and 5 bases, with 19 bases remaining between them. CDR3 length: 16 residues. The CDR3 DNA reads as TGTGCCAGCAGCGTATATCGTACCCCGGGAGTTGACGAGCAGTACTTC. Translation gives CASSVYRTPGVDEQYF.

The chain joins TRBV6-5 to TRBJ2-7; 10 bases fit TRBD1. This CDR3 has 14 amino acids. Germline V gene data show CDR1 as MNHEY and CDR2 as SVGAGI. J was trimmed by 3 bases and V by 7 bases; bases with no gene match: 6. The CDR3, as DNA: TGTGCCAGCAAAAGGGGACAGGGGATCTACGAGCAGTACTTC. It yields the protein CASKRGQGIYEQYF.

The gene calls are TRBV19 and TRBJ1-4; D unresolved. V lost 3 bases and J 8 bases, leaving 13 bases between the germline ends. This CDR3 has 14 amino acids. CDR1 and CDR2 from the germline V gene are LNHDA and SQIVND (reference sequence). CDR3 coding DNA: TGTGCCAGTAGTATCTTACCGAGGGCGGAAAAACTGTTTTTT. Its protein is CASSILPRAEKLFF.

This clone showed up just once. CDR3 in amino acids: CASQTSGTVSDTQYF. DNA of the CDR3: TGCGCCAGTCAGACTTCCGGGACAGTGTCAGATACGCAGTATTTT. The chain joins TRBV5-1 to TRBJ2-3; 7 nucleotides line up with TRBD1. V was pared by 8 bases and J by 4 bases, with 13 bases of the junction left unmatched. The CDR3 totals 15 residues. From germline, CDR1 is SGHRS and CDR2 YFSETQ.

V gene TRBV6-6 combines with J gene TRBJ2-1; D gene unclear. The V gene's germline CDR1 is MNHNY and CDR2 SVGAGI (reference sequence). Trimming stripped 8 bases from V and 1 base from J, with 9 bases between. The CDR3 runs 13 residues. DNA for the CDR3: TGTGCCAGCGGTCCTAGTTCCTACAATGAGCAGTTCTTC. As protein: CASGPSSYNEQFF.

This clone was found a few times. This chain uses TRBV7-6 with TRBJ2-7; D might be TRBD1 or TRBD2, each matching 5 bases. Germline V gene lookup returns CDR1 SGHVS and CDR2 FNYEAQ. The CDR3 spans 13 residues. Trimming stripped 5 bases from V and 6 bases from J, with 14 bases between. The CDR3 sequence is CASSTGTLGEQYF. Written as DNA, the CDR3 is TGTGCCAGCAGCACCGGGACCTTGGGCGAGCAGTACTTC. Filled out from reference TRBV7-6 and TRBJ2-7, the complete variable domain reads GAGVSQSPRYKVTKRGQDVALRCDPISGHVSLYWYRQALGQGPEFLTYFNYEAQQDKSGLPNDRFSAERPEGSISTLTIQRTEQRDSAMYRCASSTGTLGEQYFGPGTRLTVT.

Many counts were recorded for this clone. The chain has TRBV19 and TRBJ1-5; perhaps TRBD1 as D (5 bases). V dropped 3 bases and J dropped 0 bases, with 12 bases sitting between them. The CDR3 consists of 16 residues. Germline V gene sequence: CDR1 LNHDA, CDR2 SQIVND (reference sequence). CDR3 sequence (DNA): TGTGCCAGTAGTATGAGTGGAGGGGTTAGCAATCAGCCCCAGCATTTT. Amino acid sequence: CASSMSGGVSNQPQHF.

This chain uses TRBV13 with TRBJ2-3; D perhaps matches TRBD1 (6 bases). Per the germline V gene, CDR1 is PRHDT and CDR2 is FYEKMQ (reference sequence). This CDR3 has 14 amino acids. V was cut by 4 bases and J by 3 bases, with 11 bases left in between. The CDR3 bases are TGTGCCAGCAGCTCAACAGGGTTGACAGATACGCAGTATTTT. Its protein product is CASSSTGLTDTQYF. Together with reference TRBV13 and TRBJ2-3, the CDR3 gives the full variable domain: AAGVIQSPRHLIKEKRETATLKCYPIPRHDTVYWYQQGPGQDPQFLISFYEKMQSDKGSIPDRFSAQQFSDYHSELNMSSLELGDSALYFCASSSTGLTDTQYFGPGTRLTVL.